This TCR beta chain appears in the sequencing data of a study of CD8 T cells in ankylosing spondylitis. Trimming removed 5 bases at V and 3 bases at J, with 13 bases between. The CDR3 runs 14 residues. The V gene's germline CDR1 is SNHLY and CDR2 FYNNEI. This clonotype was counted a few times. Its antigen remains unknown. TCRdb re-called the 5' RACE reads with MiXCR, one entry per CDR3 protein. The data contain a few hundred thousand distinct CDR3 sequences, over 9.5% of them singletons. Study results and caveats: One TCR beta motif, made up of roughly eight highly homologous variants, appeared characteristic of ankylosing spondylitis blood. Reportedly, significant enrichment of disease-linked clones occurred in matched ankylosing spondylitis synovial fluid.

The receptor's source is a male donor with ankylosing spondylitis. The chain links TRBV2 to TRBJ1-1; TRBD1 is a possible D gene (6 bases). The specimen was blood, either unsorted or a sorted T cell fraction (not recorded which). The CDR3 bases are TGTGCCAGCAGTATCTTAAGGGGGGACACTGAAGCTTTCTTT. It is translated as CASSILRGDTEAFF.